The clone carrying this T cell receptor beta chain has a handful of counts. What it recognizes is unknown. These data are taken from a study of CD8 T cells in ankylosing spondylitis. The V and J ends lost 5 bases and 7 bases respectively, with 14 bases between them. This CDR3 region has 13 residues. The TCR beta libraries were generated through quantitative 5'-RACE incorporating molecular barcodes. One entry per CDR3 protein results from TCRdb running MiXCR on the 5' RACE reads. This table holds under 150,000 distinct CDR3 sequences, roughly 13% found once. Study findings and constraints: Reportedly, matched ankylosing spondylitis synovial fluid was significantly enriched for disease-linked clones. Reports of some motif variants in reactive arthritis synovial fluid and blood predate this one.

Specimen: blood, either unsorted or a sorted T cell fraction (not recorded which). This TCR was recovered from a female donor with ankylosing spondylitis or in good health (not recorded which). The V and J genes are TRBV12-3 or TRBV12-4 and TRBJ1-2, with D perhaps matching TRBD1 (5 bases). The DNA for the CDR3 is TGTGCCAGCAGTCCCGCCGGGGGGAGTGGCTACACCTTC. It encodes CASSPAGGSGYTF.